The clone carrying this TCR beta chain has a handful of counts. Antigen unknown. The data derive from a study of cytomegalovirus exposure and HLA in healthy donors. PCR amplification relied on 60 Vbeta primers (plus 13 Jbeta primers). Libraries were prepared by immunoSEQ multiplex PCR; TCRdb keeps only in-frame clonotypes and omits some of them. The sample lists fewer than 150,000 clones, roughly 14% occurring once. The V segment lost 0 bases and the J segment 2 bases; nucleotides outside the gene matches: 3. The CDR3 is made up of 16 amino acids. Germline CDR1 is SGHRS and CDR2 is YFSETQ. General study points: Cytomegalovirus status was reportedly diagnosed by the classifier with high sensitivity and specificity.

The specimen sequenced was PBMCs. The V and J genes are TRBV5-1 and TRBJ2-3; 10 nucleotides agree with TRBD2. The clonotype comes from a woman aged 18-29 years in good health and CMV-seronegative. CDR3 sequence (DNA): TGCGCCAGCAGCTTGGTTAGCGGGGGGCCCACAGATACGCAGTATTTT. Residues: CASSLVSGGPTDTQYF. Filled out from reference TRBV5-1 and TRBJ2-3, the complete variable domain reads KAGVTQTPRYLIKTRGQQVTLSCSPISGHRSVSWYQQTPGQGLQFLFEYFSETQRNKGNFPGRFSGRQFSNSRSEMNVSTLELGDSALYLCASSLVSGGPTDTQYFGPGTRLTVL.